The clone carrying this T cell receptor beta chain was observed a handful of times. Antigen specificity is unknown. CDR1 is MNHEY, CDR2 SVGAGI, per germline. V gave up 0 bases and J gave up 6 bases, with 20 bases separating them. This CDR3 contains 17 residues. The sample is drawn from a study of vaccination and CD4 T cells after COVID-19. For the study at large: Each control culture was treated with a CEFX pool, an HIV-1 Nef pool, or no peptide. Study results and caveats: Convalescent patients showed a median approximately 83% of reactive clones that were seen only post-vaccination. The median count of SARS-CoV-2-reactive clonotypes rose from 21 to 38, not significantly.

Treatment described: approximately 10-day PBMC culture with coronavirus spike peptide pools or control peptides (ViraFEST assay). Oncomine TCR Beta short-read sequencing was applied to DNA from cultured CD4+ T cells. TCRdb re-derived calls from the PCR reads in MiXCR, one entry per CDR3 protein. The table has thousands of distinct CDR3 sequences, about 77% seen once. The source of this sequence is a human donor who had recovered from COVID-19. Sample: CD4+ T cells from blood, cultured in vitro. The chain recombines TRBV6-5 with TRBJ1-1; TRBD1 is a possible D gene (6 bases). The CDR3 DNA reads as TGTGCCAGCAGTTACTCCGGGACACGGGGAGGGCCTCCTGAAGCTTTCTTT. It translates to CASSYSGTRGGPPEAFF.